The T cell receptor beta chain described here comes from a study of beta chain features in type 1 diabetes. Study at large: Sorted cells, some 110,000,000 in number, were examined across all samples.

The study reverse transcribed the entire isolated RNA, so it sequenced expressed TCRB transcripts. TCRdb's copy holds only in-frame clones and misses some; the assay was immunoSEQ multiplex PCR. The table lists some 140,000 clones, 9% to 9.5% of them singletons. Study-wide results and limits: Among patients with Type 1 diabetes, TCRB CDR3s were moderately but significantly shorter in every one of the four CD4+ subsets.

This CDR3 spans 15 amino acids. Trimming pared 2 bases from V and 7 bases from J, leaving 15 bases between. The germline V gene encodes CDR1 ENHRY and CDR2 SYGVKD. CD45RO/CCR7/CD25/CD127/CD95/CD27 staining was used to isolate CD4+ naive, central memory, regulatory and stem cell-like memory cells by sorting. This clone has just a few counts. As yet, its antigen is unknown. The chain is built from TRBV10-3 and TRBJ2-1; D might be TRBD1 (5 bases). The material sequenced was central memory CD4+ T cells from blood. The receptor was derived from a young man in good health. The CDR3 DNA reads as TGTGCCATCAGTGAGAGAGGCAGGGCCTCAAATGAGCAGTTCTTC. Protein: CAISERGRASNEQFF.